The 28 T cell receptor beta chains listed next were all sequenced from one sample in a study of T cell responses to AZD1222 COVID-19 vaccine. The assay was immunoSEQ multiplex PCR, and TCRdb's table has in-frame clones only and misses some. Here the sample spans about 140,000 clones, 92% being singletons. The sequences come from peripheral blood, collected 28 days after the second AZD1222 dose. The receptor source for this set is an adult who received the AZD1222 COVID-19 vaccine.

The gene calls are TRBV18 and TRBJ1-1; D is perhaps TRBD1 (6 bases). With 3 bases removed from V and 3 bases from J, the gap between germline ends came to 14 bases. CDR1 is KGHSH, CDR2 LQKENI, per germline. This CDR3 comprises 15 residues. As DNA, the CDR3 is TGTGCCAGCTCACCTAAGGGCAGGGGTGACACTGAAGCTTTCTTT. Protein sequence: CASSPKGRGDTEAFF.

Here the CDR3 reads CASSSSSWKEDTEAFF. DNA for the CDR3: TGTGCCAGCAGCTCCTCATCTTGGAAAGAGGACACTGAAGCTTTCTTT. The chain links TRBV13 to TRBJ1-1; D gene unclear. The CDR3 totals 16 residues. V shed 4 bases and J shed 3 bases, with 18 bases lying between them. Germline CDR1 is PRHDT and CDR2 is FYEKMQ (reference sequence).

This chain uses TRBV7-9 with TRBJ2-5; D remains ambiguous. CDR1 is SEHNR and CDR2 is FQNEAQ in the germline V gene (reference sequence). The CDR3 has 15 residues. Deletions cut 1 base from V and 0 bases from J, with 9 bases between. The CDR3 spells CASSLGVGHQETQYF. The CDR3, as DNA: TGTGCCAGCAGCTTAGGCGTAGGGCACCAAGAGACCCAGTACTTC.

J is TRBJ2-7 and V is TRBV10-3; no firm D call. This CDR3 has 15 residues. Germline CDR1 ENHRY, CDR2 SYGVKD. The germline V and J ends were trimmed by 2 bases and 7 bases, with 18 bases remaining between them. The CDR3, as DNA: TGTGCCATCAGTGAGCGAGGCCCGATCCTCGGGGAGCAGTACTTC. Protein: CAISERGPILGEQYF.

The gene calls are TRBV7-2 and TRBJ1-1; D is uncertain. The CDR3 totals 15 residues. V was clipped by 0 bases and J by 3 bases, with 11 bases between them. Germline CDR1 is SGHTA and CDR2 is FQGNSA. The CDR3 here is CASSLAPAGYTEAFF. CDR3 DNA: TGTGCCAGCAGCTTAGCGCCGGCCGGATACACTGAAGCTTTCTTT.

The chain links TRBV7-9 to TRBJ1-2; D remains unclear. The length of the CDR3 is 14 residues. CDR1 SEHNR and CDR2 FQNEAQ come from the germline V gene (reference sequence). The V end lost 2 bases, the J end lost 2 bases, and 9 bases lay between the germline ends. For the CDR3, the DNA is TGTGCCAGCAGCTTAAGTACAGAGAACTATGGCTACACCTTC. It encodes CASSLSTENYGYTF.

This clone was detected once. The chain has TRBV7-9 and TRBJ2-7; 7 nucleotides align to TRBD2. With V trimmed by 5 bases and J by 3 bases, 13 bases remained unmatched. The CDR3 is 16 residues long. Germline V gene lookup returns CDR1 SEHNR and CDR2 FQNEAQ (reference sequence). CDR3 coding DNA: TGTGCCAGCAGCCCGACTAAGGGGAGGGACGACTACGAGCAGTACTTC. It translates to CASSPTKGRDDYEQYF.

The rearrangement uses TRBV27 and TRBJ2-7; D is perhaps TRBD1 (6 bases). The germline V and J ends were trimmed by 4 bases and 2 bases, with 21 bases remaining between them. The CDR3 contains 17 residues. Germline V gene sequence: CDR1 MNHEY, CDR2 SMNVEV (reference sequence). The CDR3 sequence is CASSSFQPGQWPYEQYF. CDR3 DNA: TGTGCCAGCAGTTCGTTCCAACCGGGACAATGGCCCTACGAGCAGTACTTC.

This chain uses TRBV12-5 with TRBJ2-5, with 8 bases identical to TRBD2. The V and J ends lost 2 bases and 0 bases, in that order; junction bases with no gene match: 5. CDR3 length equals 16 residues. Per germline, CDR1 LGHNT and CDR2 FRNRAP. The CDR3 DNA sequence: TGTGCTAGTGGTTTGTGGGCTAGCGGGCACCAAGAGACCCAGTACTTC. Amino acid sequence: CASGLWASGHQETQYF. The entire variable domain, with the rest obtained from reference TRBV12-5 and TRBJ2-5, is as follows: DARVTQTPRHKVTEMGQEVTMRCQPILGHNTVFWYRQTMMQGLELLAYFRNRAPLDDSGMPKDRFSAEMPDATLATLKIQPSEPRDSAVYFCASGLWASGHQETQYFGPGTRLLVL.

The chain recombines TRBV4-2 with TRBJ1-1; D is uncertain. Germline V gene data show CDR1 as LGHNA and CDR2 as YNFKEQ. The germline V and J ends were trimmed by 0 bases and 5 bases, with 4 bases remaining between them. This CDR3 has 12 amino acids. The CDR3 region is CASSQDWTEAFF. CDR3 DNA sequence: TGTGCCAGCAGCCAAGATTGGACTGAAGCTTTCTTT.

The chain couples TRBV4-2 to TRBJ2-1; 9 bases match TRBD2. CDR3 length: 15 residues. Losses at the gene ends were 0 bases for V and 6 bases for J; bases not matched to a gene: 3. CDR1 LGHNA and CDR2 YNFKEQ come from the germline V gene. As DNA, the CDR3 is TGTGCCAGCAGCCAAGAGATAGCGGGAGTCAATGAGCAGTTCTTC. It yields the protein CASSQEIAGVNEQFF.

V gene TRBV6-2 or TRBV6-3 combines with J gene TRBJ1-4; TRBD1 is a possible D gene (5 bases). Germline values: CDR1 MNHEY, CDR2 SVGEGT. The CDR3 has 14 amino acids. The V and J ends lost 5 bases and 10 bases respectively, with 17 bases between them. DNA of the CDR3: TGTGCCAGCAGTCCCGGGACCATGTCGGGAAAACTGTTTTTT. The encoded protein is CASSPGTMSGKLFF.

The chain recombines TRBV29-1 with TRBJ1-2; a possible D gene is TRBD1 (6 bases). Trimming stripped 3 bases from V and 8 bases from J, with 16 bases between. The CDR3 runs to 13 residues. Germline values: CDR1 SQVTM, CDR2 ANQGSEA. The CDR3 reads CSVDRGAGEGYTF. The CDR3 DNA sequence: TGCAGCGTTGATCGCGGGGCAGGGGAAGGCTACACCTTC.

This chain joins TRBV12-3 or TRBV12-4 and TRBJ2-2; no reliable D call. Trimming removed 8 bases from V and 6 bases from J, with 13 bases in between. The CDR3 has 13 amino acids. The CDR3 DNA sequence: TGTGCCAGCTCGAATCTAATCTCCGGGGAGCTGTTTTTT. As protein: CASSNLISGELFF.

This rearrangement joins TRBV4-3 to TRBJ1-4; 8 nucleotides agree with TRBD1. Germline V gene lookup returns CDR1 LGHNA and CDR2 YSLEER. With 0 bases clipped from V and 7 bases from J, the junction kept 7 bases outside the gene matches. The CDR3 contains 16 residues. The CDR3 region is CASSQDWQDRVEKLFF. The CDR3 DNA is TGCGCCAGCAGCCAAGATTGGCAGGACAGGGTTGAAAAACTGTTTTTT.

The chain carries TRBV10-3 and TRBJ1-3; D unclear. Germline-derived CDR1 and CDR2 are ENHRY and SYGVKD. The CDR3 sequence is 16 residues long. Between the trimmed V and J ends, which lost 7 bases and 0 bases, there was a span of 16 bases. In nucleotides, the CDR3 is TGTGCCATCACACAGCAACTTACTATCTCTGGAAACACCATATATTTT. Translated, it gives CAITQQLTISGNTIYF.

This clone was counted once. V is TRBV2 and J is TRBJ2-5; D is perhaps TRBD1 or TRBD2 (8 bases each). The CDR3 has 21 amino acids. V lost 4 bases and J lost 2, with 32 bases in between. Germline CDR1 is SNHLY and CDR2 is FYNNEI. The CDR3 DNA sequence: TGTGCCAGCAGTGGCGGGGGGCGTCCGTGGACAGGGAGAGGAGGGCAAGAGACCCAGTACTTC. It codes for CASSGGGRPWTGRGGQETQYF.

J is TRBJ2-2 and V is TRBV27; D gene unclear. This CDR3 comprises 11 residues. CDR1 and CDR2 (germline): MNHEY, SMNVEV (reference sequence). CDR3 amino acids: CGLERPGELFF. In DNA form, the CDR3 reads TGTGGGTTAGAACGGCCCGGGGAGCTGTTTTTT.

A few counts support this clone. The chain joins TRBV7-9 to TRBJ1-2; D is undetermined. The germline V gene has CDR1 SEHNR and CDR2 FQNEAQ (reference sequence). V lost 2 bases, J lost 3 bases, and 7 bases lay in between. The CDR3 extends over 13 amino acids. The CDR3 loop reads CASSLYFDYGYTF. The CDR3 nucleotides read TGTGCCAGCAGCTTATATTTTGACTATGGCTACACCTTC.

This chain links TRBV19 with TRBJ1-5, with D maybe TRBD1 (5 bases). V lost 4 bases and J 1 base, leaving 17 bases between the germline ends. Per the germline V gene, CDR1 is LNHDA and CDR2 is SQIVND (reference sequence). This CDR3 spans 17 amino acids. CDR3 sequence: CASSTTSGSVSNQPQHF. In nucleotides, the CDR3 is TGTGCCAGTAGTACCACCTCAGGGTCTGTAAGCAATCAGCCCCAGCATTTT.

This rearrangement joins TRBV27 to TRBJ2-7; D uncertain. This CDR3 has 12 residues. Trimming left V 0 bases short and J 6 bases short, with 6 bases between. Per germline, CDR1 MNHEY and CDR2 SMNVEV (reference sequence). The DNA of the CDR3 is TGTGCCAGCAGTTTATCAATCGGCGAGCAGTACTTC. Translating it yields CASSLSIGEQYF.

The chain has TRBV5-1 and TRBJ2-5, with 10 bases aligning to TRBD2. The CDR3 length is 15 residues. The V segment lost 2 bases and the J segment 5 bases; nucleotides outside the gene matches: 6. Looked up from germline, CDR1 is SGHRS and CDR2 is YFSETQ. The CDR3 protein is CASSFTGLADETQYF. CDR3 nucleotide sequence: TGCGCCAGCAGCTTCACTGGACTAGCGGATGAGACCCAGTACTTC.

The chain uses TRBV28 and TRBJ2-7, with D possibly called TRBD1 or TRBD2 (5 bases each). The V gene lost 5 bases and the J gene lost 2 bases, with 19 bases spanning the gap. The V gene's germline CDR1 is MDHEN and CDR2 SYDVKM. The CDR3 loop spans 16 amino acids. The CDR3 loop reads CASSPYRIGDPYEQYF. CDR3 DNA: TGTGCCAGCAGTCCCTATAGAATAGGGGACCCCTACGAGCAGTACTTC.

This chain joins TRBV7-9 and TRBJ2-7; D not resolved. Per the germline V gene, CDR1 is SEHNR and CDR2 is FQNEAQ (reference sequence). Trimming cost V 2 bases and J 5 bases, with 7 bases left between them. The CDR3 covers 12 residues. CDR3 coding DNA: TGTGCCAGCAGCTTATTTGGGGACGAGCAGTACTTC. Its translation is CASSLFGDEQYF.

The gene calls are TRBV6-6 and TRBJ1-2, with D uncertain. Germline CDR1 MNHNY, CDR2 SVGAGI (reference sequence). V lost 5 bases and J 4 bases, leaving 17 bases between the germline ends. The CDR3 consists of 15 residues. The CDR3 region is CASSTQTALGYGYTF. The CDR3 nucleotides are TGTGCCAGCAGTACCCAGACCGCCCTAGGCTATGGCTACACCTTC.

The sample holds a few counts of this clone. This chain uses TRBV29-1 with TRBJ1-2, with TRBD1 matching 7 bases. V shed 4 bases, J shed 4 bases, and the junction held 9 bases outside the gene matches. This CDR3 region has 14 residues. From germline, CDR1 is SQVTM and CDR2 ANQGSEA. The CDR3 loop is CSVGGGPGGYGYTF. CDR3 nucleotides: TGCAGCGTTGGGGGAGGGCCAGGGGGCTATGGCTACACCTTC.

This clone occurred once. The chain carries TRBV11-2 and TRBJ1-6; 8 bases line up with TRBD1. The CDR3 consists of 15 residues. Germline V CDR1 and CDR2: SGHAT, FQNNGV. The J segment lost 7 bases and the V segment lost 6 bases, leaving 8 bases of the junction unmatched. The CDR3 coding sequence is TGTGCCAGCAGGGGGACAGGATCGTTCAATTCACCCCTCCACTTT. It is translated as CASRGTGSFNSPLHF.

Only one count was recorded for this clone. The chain has TRBV7-2 and TRBJ1-1; TRBD1 might be the D (5 bases). V gave up 4 bases and J gave up 11 bases, with 17 bases separating them. CDR3 length equals 13 residues. CDR1 and CDR2 (germline): SGHTA, FQGNSA. CDR3 sequence: CASSSRGRTGAFF. As DNA, the CDR3 is TGTGCCAGCAGCTCTAGGGGCCGTACCGGGGCTTTCTTT.